The 30 T cell receptor beta chains given below trace back to one sample, sequenced in a study of shared clonotypes between healthy human individuals (dated by TCRdb to 2019 to 2021). Library prep was done by the immunoSEQ multiplex PCR assay. This is the immuneACCESS table as TCRdb keeps it, with only in-frame sequences that have V and J called. A part of the clones is gone; compared with another copy, unresolved V genes explain less than half, and the rest is unexplained. The sample table lists roughly 760,000 clones, about 74% of them with a count of one. Around 1.6% of the sample is in the top ten clones. The material sequenced was memory CD4+ T cells sorted from blood. This specimen's cell subset or site label, interpreted: CD45RA-negative fraction. The source of these receptors is a woman aged 30 to 39 in good health.

This clone has more than one count but fewer than ten. The chain combines TRBV7-4 with TRBJ2-7, with a weak D call TRBD1 (6 bases). Germline V lookup: CDR1 SGHVT, CDR2 SQSDAQ. Trimming pared 5 bases from V and 3 bases from J, leaving 23 bases between. The CDR3 sequence is 17 residues long. The CDR3 reads CASSPPKDSKLFYEQYF. In nucleotides, the CDR3 is TGTGCCAGCAGCCCTCCTAAGGACAGCAAACTTTTCTACGAGCAGTACTTC.

CDR3 sequence: CASLPNDGRMDYGYTF. The DNA for the CDR3 is TGTGCCAGCCTCCCGAATGATGGCCGTATGGATTATGGCTACACCTTC. The rearrangement joins TRBV7-2 to TRBJ1-2; D gene ambiguous. V lost 8 bases and J 5 bases, leaving 24 bases between the germline ends. The V gene's germline CDR1 is SGHTA and CDR2 FQGNSA. This CDR3 contains 16 residues.

As DNA, the CDR3 is TGTGCCAGCGCGTCGGCCCGGAGGGGCTACACCTTC. Translation gives CASASARRGYTF. The chain joins TRBV6-1 to TRBJ1-2; D is unresolved. V was clipped by 8 bases and J by 8 bases, with 15 bases between them. CDR1 and CDR2 (germline): MNHNS, SASEGT. The CDR3 spans 12 residues.

To note about this clone: Other nucleotide sequences from this sample produce the same CDR3. The chain recombines TRBV5-1 with TRBJ1-1, with D tentatively TRBD1 (5 bases). The CDR3 has 14 residues. The germline V gene has CDR1 SGHRS and CDR2 YFSETQ. V was trimmed by 0 bases and J by 1 base, leaving 7 bases between them. CDR3 coding DNA: TGCGCCAGCAGCTTGGTCACAGGGAACACTGAAGCTTTCTTT. It translates to CASSLVTGNTEAFF.

This rearrangement joins TRBV4-2 to TRBJ2-1; 10 bases map to TRBD2. Per germline, CDR1 LGHNA and CDR2 YNFKEQ. The ends lost 3 bases at V and 6 bases at J; junction bases unmatched: 5. The CDR3 runs 15 residues. The CDR3 region has the DNA TGTGCCAGCAGCCACCTCGGGACTAGCGTCAATGAGCAGTTCTTC. Translating gives CASSHLGTSVNEQFF.

The V gene is TRBV6-5, the J gene TRBJ2-7, with D possibly being TRBD1 (6 bases). Germline V gives CDR1 MNHEY, CDR2 SVGAGI. The CDR3 covers 15 residues. V shed 5 bases and J shed 3 bases, with 17 bases lying between them. The CDR3 spells CASSTKTGTIYEQYF. CDR3 bases: TGTGCCAGCAGTACCAAGACAGGTACAATCTACGAGCAGTACTTC.

This clone was detected many times. At the DNA level, this CDR3 is encoded by other sequences in the same sample as well. The chain is built from TRBV27 and TRBJ2-3; 9 bases match TRBD2. The CDR3 covers 16 residues. V was pared by 3 bases and J by 3 bases, with 7 bases of the junction left unmatched. The germline CDR1 and CDR2 sequences are MNHEY and SMNVEV (reference sequence). CDR3 sequence: CASSLYSGRRTDTQYF. In DNA form, the CDR3 reads TGTGCCAGCAGTTTGTATAGCGGGAGAAGGACAGATACGCAGTATTTT.

The chain links TRBV28 to TRBJ1-2, with 7 bases lining up with TRBD1. Looked up from germline, CDR1 is MDHEN and CDR2 is SYDVKM. The CDR3 runs 14 residues. V lost 4 bases to trimming and J lost 4 bases; unmatched junction nucleotides: 6. CDR3 bases: TGTGCCAGCAGTTGGGGTCAGGGGGGCTATGGCTACACCTTC. Protein product: CASSWGQGGYGYTF.

The V gene is TRBV5-1, the J gene TRBJ2-3; TRBD2 matches at 7 bases. CDR1 is SGHRS, CDR2 YFSETQ, per germline. The CDR3 spans 15 residues. V trimming: 5 bases; J trimming: 0 bases; junction bases outside the gene matches: 6. Here the CDR3 DNA reads TGCGCCAGCAGTGGGACTATCTTGAGCACAGATACGCAGTATTTT. Amino acid sequence: CASSGTILSTDTQYF.

This sequence joins TRBV29-1 and TRBJ2-3; the D call may be TRBD1 or TRBD2 (5 bases each). The CDR3 sequence is 13 residues long. The V and J ends lost 6 bases and 4 bases respectively, with 14 bases between them. The germline gives CDR1 SQVTM, CDR2 ANQGSEA. The CDR3 DNA reads TGCAGCGTCCGGGACCTGGGGGCAGATACGCAGTATTTT. Its protein product is CSVRDLGADTQYF.

A note on this clone: This CDR3 is also generated by other DNA sequences in the sample. The chain is built from TRBV19 and TRBJ2-7; D gene unclear. CDR1 LNHDA and CDR2 SQIVND come from the germline V gene (reference sequence). The CDR3 totals 12 residues. The V end was cut by 3 bases, the J end by 5 bases, with 8 bases between. The chain's CDR3 is CASSISGHEQYF. In nucleotides, the CDR3 is TGTGCCAGTAGTATCTCGGGCCACGAGCAGTACTTC.

This clone is a singleton in its sample. The chain joins TRBV28 to TRBJ1-5; no clear D. Between the trimmed V and J ends, which lost 4 bases and 4 bases, there was a span of 11 bases. Germline V gene data show CDR1 as MDHEN and CDR2 as SYDVKM. The CDR3 has 14 residues. Here the CDR3 DNA reads TGTGCCAGCAGTTCCAATGCCGGGAATCAGCCCCAGCATTTT. Residues: CASSSNAGNQPQHF.

This clone turned up a few times. The CDR3 DNA reads TGTGCCAGCGATTATTCCTATGGCTACACCTTC. This translates into CASDYSYGYTF. V gene TRBV6-1 combines with J gene TRBJ1-2; D is unclear. Trimming took off 8 bases at V and 4 bases at J, with 8 bases between the two ends. There are 11 residues in the CDR3. Looked up from germline, CDR1 is MNHNS and CDR2 is SASEGT.

To note about this clone: In the same sample, other DNA sequences code for this CDR3. The chain employs TRBV28 and TRBJ2-3, with TRBD2 matching over 13 bases. The trim removed 6 bases at V and 0 bases at J, leaving 3 bases unmatched. The CDR3 runs 16 residues. CDR1 and CDR2 from the germline V gene are MDHEN and SYDVKM. As DNA, the CDR3 is TGTGCCAGCAGCTCGGGACTAGCGGGGAGCACAGATACGCAGTATTTT. Protein sequence: CASSSGLAGSTDTQYF.

The V and J genes are TRBV5-6 and TRBJ2-7, with D hard to call. The CDR3 length is 15 residues. The ends were cut back, 7 bases at V and 2 bases at J, with 19 bases in the middle. CDR1 and CDR2 (germline): SGHDT, YYEEEE. CDR3 sequence: CASSRLGDGTYEQYF. In nucleotides, the CDR3 is TGTGCCAGCTCACGGCTAGGCGACGGTACCTACGAGCAGTACTTC.

The chain recombines TRBV28 with TRBJ2-1, with 9 bases identical to TRBD2. CDR1 and CDR2 from the germline V gene are MDHEN and SYDVKM. This CDR3 contains 17 residues. V was pared by 6 bases and J by 0 bases, with 9 bases of the junction left unmatched. CDR3 nucleotides: TGTGCCAGCAGACCCTCATCTAGCGGGACCTCCTACAATGAGCAGTTCTTC. Protein sequence: CASRPSSSGTSYNEQFF.

The chain recombines TRBV28 with TRBJ2-7; TRBD1 aligns across 12 bases. CDR1 is MDHEN, CDR2 SYDVKM, per germline. The V segment lost 4 bases and the J segment 5 bases; nucleotides outside the gene matches: 6. The CDR3 extends over 15 amino acids. DNA for the CDR3: TGTGCCAGCAGTTCCGGCGGGACAGGGGGCAACGAGCAGTACTTC. Translation gives CASSSGGTGGNEQYF.

This clone was seen a handful of times. The chain is built from TRBV15 and TRBJ1-5; unclear D gene. Germline V gives CDR1 LNHNV, CDR2 YYDKDF (reference sequence). There are 17 residues in the CDR3. Trimming took off 3 bases at V and 0 bases at J, with 15 bases between the two ends. CDR3 DNA: TGTGCCACCAGCAGCTTGTCGAGCTCCGATAGCAATCAGCCCCAGCATTTT. This codes for CATSSLSSSDSNQPQHF.

The rearrangement joins TRBV19 to TRBJ1-1, with 7 bases matching TRBD1. The CDR3 length is 15 residues. Germline CDR1 reads LNHDA; CDR2 reads SQIVND (reference sequence). Trimming took 5 bases from V and 2 from J; bases not matched to a gene: 8. This CDR3 reads CASSLRTGSNTEAFF. CDR3 nucleotides: TGTGCCAGTAGTCTCAGGACAGGAAGCAACACTGAAGCTTTCTTT.

CDR3 in DNA: TGCGCCAGCAGCTCGGGACAGACCTCCTACGAGCAGTACTTC. This translates into CASSSGQTSYEQYF. V and J are TRBV5-1 and TRBJ2-7, with 7 bases that match TRBD1. The CDR3 is 14 amino acids. Germline V gene sequence: CDR1 SGHRS, CDR2 YFSETQ. The J segment lost 0 bases and the V segment lost 3 bases, leaving 3 bases of the junction unmatched.

The sample holds a few counts of this clone. The CDR3 here is CASSEGGRGYGNTIYF. In nucleotides, the CDR3 is TGTGCCAGCAGTGAAGGAGGCAGGGGGTATGGAAACACCATATATTTT. The chain has TRBV25-1 and TRBJ1-3; 7 bases match TRBD1. Trimming cost V 2 bases and J 3 bases; bases outside gene matches: 7. This CDR3 region has 16 residues. Germline V gives CDR1 MGHDK, CDR2 SYGVNS.

The V gene is TRBV4-2, the J gene TRBJ2-1; D uncertain. Trimming removed 0 bases at V and 9 bases at J, with 9 bases between. CDR3 length: 13 residues. Germline V gene sequence: CDR1 LGHNA, CDR2 YNFKEQ. CDR3 residues: CASSQDGKGEQFF. CDR3 DNA sequence: TGTGCCAGCAGCCAAGATGGGAAAGGTGAGCAGTTCTTC.

The CDR3 DNA is TGTGCCATCAGTGATAATAAGGGAAGAGAATCCTACGAGCAGTACTTC. The encoded protein is CAISDNKGRESYEQYF. The chain carries TRBV10-3 and TRBJ2-7; D remains ambiguous. CDR1 ENHRY and CDR2 SYGVKD come from the germline V gene. This CDR3 has 16 residues. With 3 bases removed from V and 1 base from J, the gap between germline ends came to 16 bases.

The gene calls are TRBV28 and TRBJ1-4, with TRBD1 matching over 10 bases. The CDR3 covers 16 residues. The V segment lost 6 bases and the J segment 8 bases; nucleotides outside the gene matches: 12. Germline CDR1 MDHEN, CDR2 SYDVKM. DNA for the CDR3: TGTGCCAGCAGCCCCGGCTGGGGACAGGGGAACGAAAAACTGTTTTTT. Protein sequence: CASSPGWGQGNEKLFF.

In the case of this clone: The sample has other DNA sequences that encode this CDR3 too. The chain is built from TRBV19 and TRBJ2-6, with a weak D call TRBD1 (7 bases). Germline CDR1 LNHDA, CDR2 SQIVND (reference sequence). The V and J ends lost 4 bases and 4 bases respectively, with 11 bases between them. The CDR3 runs 15 residues. The CDR3 is CASSSGTAGANVLTF. CDR3 DNA sequence: TGTGCCAGTAGTAGCGGGACAGCCGGGGCCAACGTCCTGACTTTC.

This chain's CDR3 is CASSRTGHSSYNEQFF. CDR3 DNA sequence: TGTGCCAGCAGCCGAACGGGGCACAGCTCCTACAATGAGCAGTTCTTC. The chain couples TRBV5-4 to TRBJ2-1, with D possibly called TRBD1 or TRBD2 (5 bases each). Germline V gene sequence: CDR1 SGHNT, CDR2 YYREEE (reference sequence). The CDR3 loop spans 16 amino acids. The ends were cut back, 4 bases at V and 0 bases at J, with 14 bases in the middle. Full variable domain (missing parts from reference TRBV5-4 and TRBJ2-1): ETGVTQSPTHLIKTRGQQVTLRCSSQSGHNTVSWYQQALGQGPQFIFQYYREEENGRGNFPPRFSGLQFPNYSSELNVNALELDDSALYLCASSRTGHSSYNEQFFGPGTRLTVL.

This clone appeared a single time. The chain carries TRBV7-9 and TRBJ1-2; TRBD1 is a possible D gene (5 bases). The CDR3 spans 12 residues. Per the germline V gene, CDR1 is SEHNR and CDR2 is FQNEAQ (reference sequence). Trimming pared 6 bases from V and 5 bases from J, leaving 10 bases between. The DNA of the CDR3 is TGTGCCAGCAGACATCGGGGGTATGGCTACACCTTC. Protein: CASRHRGYGYTF.

The chain combines TRBV6-5 with TRBJ1-2, with D tentatively TRBD1 (5 bases). Germline CDR1 MNHEY, CDR2 SVGAGI. This CDR3 has 14 amino acids. V was pared by 4 bases and J by 8 bases, with 17 bases between. The CDR3 reads CASSSTGPRRGYTF. The CDR3 nucleotides read TGTGCCAGCAGTTCCACAGGTCCTCGACGGGGCTACACCTTC.

V usage is TRBV6-5 and J usage is TRBJ1-2, with D tentatively TRBD1 (5 bases). Germline V gene sequence: CDR1 MNHEY, CDR2 SVGAGI. V lost 2 bases and J lost 2, with 9 bases in between. The CDR3 sequence is 14 residues long. Here the CDR3 DNA reads TGTGCCAGCAGTTACCGGGACGGAAACTATGGCTACACCTTC. Translation: CASSYRDGNYGYTF.

The rearrangement uses TRBV7-9 and TRBJ1-1, with 12 bases lining up with TRBD1. CDR3 length equals 14 residues. V was clipped by 4 bases and J by 8 bases; unmatched bases: 5. CDR1 and CDR2 (germline): SEHNR, FQNEAQ (reference sequence). The CDR3 is CASSSPGQGAEAFF. For the CDR3, the DNA is TGTGCCAGCAGCTCCCCGGGACAGGGGGCCGAAGCTTTCTTT.